The source of this TCR beta chain is a study of post-analysis software for immune sequencing data. Germline CDR1 reads SGHRS; CDR2 reads YFSETQ. V trimming: 4 bases; J trimming: 4 bases; junction bases outside the gene matches: 9. The CDR3 totals 17 residues. With respect to this clonotype: The antigen is unknown.

Whole-study results and caveats: Significantly lower normalized Chao1 diversity was seen in multiple sclerosis patients than in controls. F measure clustering grouped samples strongly by preparation batch. Comparison of patients with controls showed about 5 TRBV segments more frequent in patients, TRBV5-6, TRBV5-1 and TRBV20-1 among them.

TCR beta libraries were prepared from cDNA with unique molecular identifiers. Starting from roughly 1 to 10 million T cells, the study yielded 460,000 or so cDNA molecules. TCRdb re-derived calls from the PCR reads in MiXCR, one entry per CDR3 protein. The sample has 400,000 to 500,000 distinct CDR3 sequences; 35% to 45% are singletons. The sequence derives from a girl aged 2 to 9 with multiple sclerosis. The V call is TRBV5-1, the J call TRBJ2-1, with 12 bases matching TRBD2. The sample consisted of blood. The CDR3 sequence: CASSPGLAGNAYNEQFF. CDR3 bases: TGCGCCAGCAGCCCCGGACTAGCGGGGAACGCTTACAATGAGCAGTTCTTC.